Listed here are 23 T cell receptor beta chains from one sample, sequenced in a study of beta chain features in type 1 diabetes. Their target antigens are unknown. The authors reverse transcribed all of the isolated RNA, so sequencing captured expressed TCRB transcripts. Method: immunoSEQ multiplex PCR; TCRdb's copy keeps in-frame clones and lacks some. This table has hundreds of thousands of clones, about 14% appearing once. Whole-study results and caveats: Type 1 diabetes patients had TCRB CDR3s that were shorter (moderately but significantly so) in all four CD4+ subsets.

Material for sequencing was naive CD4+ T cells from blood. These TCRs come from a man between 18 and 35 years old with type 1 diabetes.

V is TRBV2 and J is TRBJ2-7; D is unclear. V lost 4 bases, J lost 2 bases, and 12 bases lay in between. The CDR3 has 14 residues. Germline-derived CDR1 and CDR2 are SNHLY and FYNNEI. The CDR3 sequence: CASSGRRGAYEQYF. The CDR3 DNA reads TGTGCCAGCAGTGGCCGGCGTGGGGCCTACGAGCAGTACTTC.

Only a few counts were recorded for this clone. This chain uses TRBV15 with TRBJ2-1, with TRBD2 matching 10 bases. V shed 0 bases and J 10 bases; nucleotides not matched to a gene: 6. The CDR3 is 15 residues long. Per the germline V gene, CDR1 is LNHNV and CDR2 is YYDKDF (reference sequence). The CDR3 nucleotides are TGTGCCACCAGCAGAGAAGGTAGCGGGGGGAAAGAGCAGTTCTTC. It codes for CATSREGSGGKEQFF.

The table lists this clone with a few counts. The CDR3 nucleotides are TGTGCCAGTAGTCCCCAGGGACAGTGGTCGTCCTACAATGAGCAGTTCTTC. Its protein is CASSPQGQWSSYNEQFF. The rearrangement links TRBV19 to TRBJ2-1; TRBD1 matches 7 bases. The V gene's germline CDR1 is LNHDA and CDR2 SQIVND (reference sequence). V lost 5 bases to trimming and J lost 1 base; unmatched junction nucleotides: 11. This CDR3 contains 17 residues.

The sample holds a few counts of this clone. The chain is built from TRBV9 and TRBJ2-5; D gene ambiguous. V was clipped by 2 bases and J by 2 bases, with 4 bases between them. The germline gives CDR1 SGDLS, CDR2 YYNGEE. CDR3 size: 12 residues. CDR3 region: CASSVEQETQYF. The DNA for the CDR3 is TGTGCCAGCAGCGTCGAACAAGAGACCCAGTACTTC.

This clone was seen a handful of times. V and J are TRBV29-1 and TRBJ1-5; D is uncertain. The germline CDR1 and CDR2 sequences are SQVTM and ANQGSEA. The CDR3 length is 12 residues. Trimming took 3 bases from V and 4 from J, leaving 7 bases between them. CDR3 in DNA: TGCAGCGTTGAGGGCCATAATCAGCCCCAGCATTTT. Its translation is CSVEGHNQPQHF.

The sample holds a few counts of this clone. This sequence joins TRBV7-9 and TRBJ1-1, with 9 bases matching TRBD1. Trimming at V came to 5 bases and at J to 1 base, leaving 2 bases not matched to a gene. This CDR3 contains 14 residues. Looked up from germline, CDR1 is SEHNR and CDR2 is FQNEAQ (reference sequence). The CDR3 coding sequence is TGTGCCAGCAGCATACAGGGGGCGAACACTGAAGCTTTCTTT. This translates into CASSIQGANTEAFF.

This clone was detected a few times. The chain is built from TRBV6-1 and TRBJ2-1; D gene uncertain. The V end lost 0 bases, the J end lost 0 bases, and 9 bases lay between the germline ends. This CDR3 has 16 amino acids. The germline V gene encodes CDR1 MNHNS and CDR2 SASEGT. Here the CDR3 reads CASSEAAASSYNEQFF. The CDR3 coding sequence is TGTGCCAGCAGTGAAGCGGCGGCTAGCTCCTACAATGAGCAGTTCTTC.

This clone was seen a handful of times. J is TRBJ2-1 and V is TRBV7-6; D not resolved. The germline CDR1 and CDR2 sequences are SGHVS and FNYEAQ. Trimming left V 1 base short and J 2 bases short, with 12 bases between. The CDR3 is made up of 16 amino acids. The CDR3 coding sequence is TGTGCCAGCAGCTTAGTCTACCCGCCCACCTACAATGAGCAGTTCTTC. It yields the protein CASSLVYPPTYNEQFF.

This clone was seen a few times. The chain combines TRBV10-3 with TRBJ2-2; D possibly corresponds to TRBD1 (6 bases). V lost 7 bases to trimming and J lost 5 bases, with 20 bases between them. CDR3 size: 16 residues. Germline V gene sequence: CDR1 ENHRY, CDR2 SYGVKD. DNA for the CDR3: TGTGCCATCAAAGGGCAGGGAATAGGGGGTACCGGGGAGCTGTTTTTT. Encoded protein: CAIKGQGIGGTGELFF.

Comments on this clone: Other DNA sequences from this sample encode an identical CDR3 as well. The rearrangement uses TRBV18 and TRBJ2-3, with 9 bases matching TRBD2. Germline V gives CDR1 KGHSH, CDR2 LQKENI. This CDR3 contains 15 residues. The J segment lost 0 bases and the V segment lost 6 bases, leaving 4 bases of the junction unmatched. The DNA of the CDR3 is TGTGCCAGCTCGCCTACTAGCGGGAGCACAGATACGCAGTATTTT. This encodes CASSPTSGSTDTQYF.

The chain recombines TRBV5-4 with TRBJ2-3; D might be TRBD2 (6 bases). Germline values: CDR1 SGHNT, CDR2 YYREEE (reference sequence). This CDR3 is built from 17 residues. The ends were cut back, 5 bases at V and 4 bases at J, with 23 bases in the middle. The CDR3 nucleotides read TGTGCCAGCAGTTTCTCCATTGGAGGGCCCGTTGCAGATACGCAGTATTTT. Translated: CASSFSIGGPVADTQYF.

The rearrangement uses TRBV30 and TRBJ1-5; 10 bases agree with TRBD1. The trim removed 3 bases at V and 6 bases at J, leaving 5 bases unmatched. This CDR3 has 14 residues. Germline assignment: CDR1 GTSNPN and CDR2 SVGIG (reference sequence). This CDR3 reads CAWSTGTGVQPQHF. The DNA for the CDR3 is TGTGCCTGGAGCACCGGGACAGGGGTTCAGCCCCAGCATTTT.

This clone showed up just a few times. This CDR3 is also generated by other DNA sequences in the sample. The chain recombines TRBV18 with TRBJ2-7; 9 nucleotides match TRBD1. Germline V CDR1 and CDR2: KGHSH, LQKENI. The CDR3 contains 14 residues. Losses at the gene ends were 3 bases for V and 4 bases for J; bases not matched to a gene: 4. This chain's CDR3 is CASSPSGTGYEQYF. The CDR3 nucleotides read TGTGCCAGCTCACCGAGCGGGACAGGGTACGAGCAGTACTTC.

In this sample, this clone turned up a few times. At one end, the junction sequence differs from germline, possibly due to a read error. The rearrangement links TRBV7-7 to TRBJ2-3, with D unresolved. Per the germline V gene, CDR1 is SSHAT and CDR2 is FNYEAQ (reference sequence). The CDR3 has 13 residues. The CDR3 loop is CASSLEPTDTQYF. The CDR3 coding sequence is TGTGCTAGCAGCTTAGAACCCACAGATACGCAGTATTTT.

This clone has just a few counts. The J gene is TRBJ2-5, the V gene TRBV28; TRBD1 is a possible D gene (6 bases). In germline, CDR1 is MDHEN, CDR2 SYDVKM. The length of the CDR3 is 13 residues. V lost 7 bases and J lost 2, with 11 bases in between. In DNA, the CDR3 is TGTGCCAGCAACGAGGGGACACAAGAGACCCAGTACTTC. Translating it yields CASNEGTQETQYF.

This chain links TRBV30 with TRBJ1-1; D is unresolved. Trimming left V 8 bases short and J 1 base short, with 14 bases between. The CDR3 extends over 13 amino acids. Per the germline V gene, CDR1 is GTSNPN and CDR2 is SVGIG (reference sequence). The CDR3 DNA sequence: TGTGCCCGGACGGGTATTCGGAACACTGAAGCTTTCTTT. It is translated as CARTGIRNTEAFF.

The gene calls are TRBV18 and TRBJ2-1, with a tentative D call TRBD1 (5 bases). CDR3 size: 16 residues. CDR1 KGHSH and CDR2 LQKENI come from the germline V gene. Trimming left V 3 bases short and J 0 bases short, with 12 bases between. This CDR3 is CASSPTDLLSYNEQFF. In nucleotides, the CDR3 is TGTGCCAGCTCACCGACAGACCTCCTCTCCTACAATGAGCAGTTCTTC.

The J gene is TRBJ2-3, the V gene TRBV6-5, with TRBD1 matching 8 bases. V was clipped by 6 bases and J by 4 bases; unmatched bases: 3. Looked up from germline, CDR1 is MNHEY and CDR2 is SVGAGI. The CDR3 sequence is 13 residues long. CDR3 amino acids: CASRTGGSDTQYF. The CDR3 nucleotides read TGTGCCAGCAGAACAGGGGGTTCAGATACGCAGTATTTT.

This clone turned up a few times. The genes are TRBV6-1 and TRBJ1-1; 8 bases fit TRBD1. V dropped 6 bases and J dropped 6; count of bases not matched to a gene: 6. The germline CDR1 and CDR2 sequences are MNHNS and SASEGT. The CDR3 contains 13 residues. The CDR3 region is CASRDRVISEAFF. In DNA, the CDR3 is TGTGCCAGCAGGGACAGGGTTATTTCTGAAGCTTTCTTT.

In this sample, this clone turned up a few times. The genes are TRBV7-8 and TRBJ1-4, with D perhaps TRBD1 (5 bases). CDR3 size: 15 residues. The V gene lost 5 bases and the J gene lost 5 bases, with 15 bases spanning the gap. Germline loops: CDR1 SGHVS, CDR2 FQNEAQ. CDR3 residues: CASSLLVGLNEKLFF. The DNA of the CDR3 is TGTGCCAGCAGCCTCCTAGTGGGGCTCAATGAAAAACTGTTTTTT.

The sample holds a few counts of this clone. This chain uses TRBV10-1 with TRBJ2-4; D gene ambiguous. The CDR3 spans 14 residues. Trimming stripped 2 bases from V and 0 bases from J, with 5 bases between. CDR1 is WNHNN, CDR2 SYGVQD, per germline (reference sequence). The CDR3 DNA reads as TGCGCCAGCAGTGAGACAATAGCCAAAAACATTCAGTACTTC. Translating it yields CASSETIAKNIQYF.

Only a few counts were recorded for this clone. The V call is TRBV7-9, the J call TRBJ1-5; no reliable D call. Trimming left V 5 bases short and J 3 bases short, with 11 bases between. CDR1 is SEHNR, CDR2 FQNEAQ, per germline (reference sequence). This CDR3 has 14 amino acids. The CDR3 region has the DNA TGTGCCAGCAGCGTATACGGTCTCAATCAGCCCCAGCATTTT. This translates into CASSVYGLNQPQHF. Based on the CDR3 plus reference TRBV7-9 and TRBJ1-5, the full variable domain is DTGVSQNPRHKITKRGQNVTFRCDPISEHNRLYWYRQTLGQGPEFLTYFQNEAQLEKSRLLSDRFSAERPKGSFSTLEIQRTEQGDSAMYLCASSVYGLNQPQHFGDGTRLSIL.

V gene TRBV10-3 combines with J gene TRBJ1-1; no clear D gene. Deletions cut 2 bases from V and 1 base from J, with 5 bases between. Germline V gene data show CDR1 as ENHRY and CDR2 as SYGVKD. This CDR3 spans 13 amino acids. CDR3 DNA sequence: TGTGCCATCAGTGAGACGGCGAACACTGAAGCTTTCTTT. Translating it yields CAISETANTEAFF.